This TCR beta chain comes out of a study of blood T cells in healthy people across ages. Primers used in a second PCR of roughly 6 to 11 cycles were a sample-barcoded 5' primer and a J-beta primer mix. Using its own MiXCR run on the 5' RACE reads, TCRdb lists one record per CDR3 protein. The sample consists of roughly 1.9 million distinct CDR3 sequences, more than 35% of them appearing once. Study-wide findings and caveats: It was the long-lived donors that had more naive CD4+ cells and higher diversity than aged donors.

This clonotype was seen only a few times. The antigen is unknown. CDR3 length equals 10 residues. V was trimmed by 4 bases and J by 8 bases, leaving 2 bases between them. Germline V lookup: CDR1 MGHDK, CDR2 SYGVNS. The J gene is TRBJ1-4, the V gene TRBV25-1; D not certain. The specimen sequenced was blood. The clonotype was recovered from a human donor in good health. CDR3 sequence (DNA): TGTGCCAGCAGTGCGGAAAAACTGTTTTTT. Its translation is CASSAEKLFF.